This entry lists 5 T cell receptor beta chains sequenced from one sample in a study of CD8 T cells in Susac syndrome. With random hexamers, 0.5 to 1 ug RNA was reverse transcribed. TCRdb re-called the immunoSEQ multiplex PCR reads through MiXCR, storing one row per CDR3 protein. Among 70,000 or so distinct CDR3 sequences, roughly 94% were seen once, and the ten largest hold about 0.6%. The sequenced sample was CD8+ T cells from PBMCs. All receptors come from a human donor with multiple sclerosis.

The CDR3 is CASSVGRTPSSYEQYF. In DNA form, the CDR3 reads TGTGCCAGCAGCGTAGGCCGGACCCCGAGTTCCTACGAGCAGTACTTC. The chain combines TRBV9 with TRBJ2-7; unclear D gene. The length of the CDR3 is 16 residues. Deletions cut 0 bases from V and 1 base from J, with 14 bases between. Germline V CDR1 and CDR2: SGDLS, YYNGEE.

V is TRBV2 and J is TRBJ1-1; D uncertain. CDR3 length: 15 residues. Trimming removed 3 bases at V and 0 bases at J, with 11 bases between. Germline V gene sequence: CDR1 SNHLY, CDR2 FYNNEI. Written as DNA, the CDR3 is TGTGCCAGCAGTGACACAGCAGATTTGAACACTGAAGCTTTCTTT. This sequence encodes CASSDTADLNTEAFF.

The chain uses TRBV20-1 and TRBJ1-6; D gene unclear. This CDR3 spans 13 amino acids. Germline loops: CDR1 DFQATT, CDR2 SNEGSKA (reference sequence). V gave up 6 bases and J gave up 10 bases, with 16 bases separating them. The CDR3 sequence: CSARRRGESPLHF. The CDR3 nucleotides are TGCAGTGCCCGACGCCGGGGAGAGTCACCCCTCCACTTT.

The V call is TRBV6-6, the J call TRBJ1-2; D call uncertain. Trimming removed 8 bases at V and 6 bases at J, with 13 bases between. The length of the CDR3 is 12 residues. Germline CDR1 and CDR2: MNHNY and SVGAGI (reference sequence). Here the CDR3 reads CASGREDHGYTF. In DNA, the CDR3 is TGTGCCAGCGGAAGGGAGGACCATGGCTACACCTTC.

The rearrangement joins TRBV29-1 to TRBJ1-2; D possibly corresponds to TRBD1 (5 bases). CDR1 and CDR2 from the germline V gene are SQVTM and ANQGSEA. This CDR3 region has 15 residues. V shed 3 bases and J shed 4 bases, with 18 bases lying between them. CDR3 DNA sequence: TGCAGCGTTGAGGCCTTACAAGGGGAGATCTATGGCTACACCTTC. Its translation is CSVEALQGEIYGYTF. The full variable domain, with the rest looked up from reference TRBV29-1 and TRBJ1-2, is SAVISQKPSRDICQRGTSLTIQCQVDSQVTMMFWYRQQPGQSLTLIATANQGSEATYESGFVIDKFPISRPNLTFSTLTVSNMSPEDSSIYLCSVEALQGEIYGYTFGSGTRLTVV.